This T cell receptor (beta chain) was documented in a study of blood T cell repertoires in COVID-19. In the study overall: PBMCs, B-cell-depleted T cells, or T cells were the source of the cDNA or gDNA that made up the material.

Trimming cost V 2 bases and J 4 bases; bases outside gene matches: 9. The V gene's germline CDR1 is MGHRA and CDR2 YSYEKL. The CDR3 is made up of 17 amino acids. Assay: immunoSEQ multiplex PCR; the TCRdb copy retains only in-frame clones and omits some. The table shows about 150,000 clones, with around 85% occurring only once. This chain links TRBV4-1 with TRBJ2-1; TRBD1 aligns across 9 bases. The sequenced material came from peripheral blood. This sequence originates from a woman between 65 and 79 years old with acute or convalescent COVID-19. As DNA, the CDR3 is TGCGCCAGCAGCCAATCCGGGACAGGGATGACATACAATGAGCAGTTCTTC. As protein: CASSQSGTGMTYNEQFF.